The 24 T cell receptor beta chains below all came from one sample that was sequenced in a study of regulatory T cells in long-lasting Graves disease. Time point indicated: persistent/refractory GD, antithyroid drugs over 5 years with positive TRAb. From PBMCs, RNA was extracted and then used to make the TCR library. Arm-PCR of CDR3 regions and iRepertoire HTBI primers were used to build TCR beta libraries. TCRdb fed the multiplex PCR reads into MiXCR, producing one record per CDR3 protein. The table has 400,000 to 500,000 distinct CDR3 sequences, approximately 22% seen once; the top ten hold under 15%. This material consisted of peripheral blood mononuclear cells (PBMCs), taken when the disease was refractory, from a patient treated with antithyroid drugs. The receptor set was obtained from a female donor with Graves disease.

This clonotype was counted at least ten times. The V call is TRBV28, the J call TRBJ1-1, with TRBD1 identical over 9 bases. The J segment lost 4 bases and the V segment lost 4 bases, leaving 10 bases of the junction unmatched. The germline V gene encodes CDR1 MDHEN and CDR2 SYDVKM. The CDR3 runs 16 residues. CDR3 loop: CASSSYRTGEGTEAFF. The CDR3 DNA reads TGTGCCAGCAGTTCTTACAGGACAGGGGAAGGCACTGAAGCTTTCTTT.

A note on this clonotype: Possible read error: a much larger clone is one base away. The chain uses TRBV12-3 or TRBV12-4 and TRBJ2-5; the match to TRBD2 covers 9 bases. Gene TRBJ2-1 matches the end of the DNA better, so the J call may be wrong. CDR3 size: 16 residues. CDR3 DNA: TGTGCCAGCAGCCACCTCGGGACTAGCAGCTACAATGAGCAGTTCTTC. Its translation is CASSHLGTSSYNEQFF.

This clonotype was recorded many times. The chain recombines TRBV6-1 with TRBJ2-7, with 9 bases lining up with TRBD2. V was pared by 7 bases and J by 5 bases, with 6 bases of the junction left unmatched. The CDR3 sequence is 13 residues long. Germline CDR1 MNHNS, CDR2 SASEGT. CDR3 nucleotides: TGTGCCAGCACCCTGGGACTAGCCCACGAGCAGTACTTC. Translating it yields CASTLGLAHEQYF.

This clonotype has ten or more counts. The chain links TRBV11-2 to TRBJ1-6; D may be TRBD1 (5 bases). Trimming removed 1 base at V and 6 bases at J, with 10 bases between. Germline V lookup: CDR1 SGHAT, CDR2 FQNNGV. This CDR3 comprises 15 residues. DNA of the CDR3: TGTGCCAGCAGCTTAGCCGGGACCCCTAATTCACCCCTCCACTTT. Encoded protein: CASSLAGTPNSPLHF.

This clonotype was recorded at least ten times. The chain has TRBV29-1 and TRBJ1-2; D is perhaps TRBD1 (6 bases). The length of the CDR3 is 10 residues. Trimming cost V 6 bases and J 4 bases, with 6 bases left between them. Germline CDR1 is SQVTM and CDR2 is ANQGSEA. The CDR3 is CSVDSYGYTF. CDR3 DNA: TGCAGCGTGGACAGCTATGGCTACACCTTC.

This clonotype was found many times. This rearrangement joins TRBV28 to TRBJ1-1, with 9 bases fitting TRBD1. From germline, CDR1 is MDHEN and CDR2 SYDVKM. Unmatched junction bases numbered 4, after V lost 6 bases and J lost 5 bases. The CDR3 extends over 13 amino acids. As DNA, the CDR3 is TGTGCCAGCAGCGTACAGGGGGCTACTGAAGCTTTCTTT. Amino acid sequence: CASSVQGATEAFF.

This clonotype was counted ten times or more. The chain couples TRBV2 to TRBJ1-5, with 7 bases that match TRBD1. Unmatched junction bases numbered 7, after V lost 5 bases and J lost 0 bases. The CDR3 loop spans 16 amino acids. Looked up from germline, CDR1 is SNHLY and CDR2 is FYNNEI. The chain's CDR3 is CASSRDSSHSNQPQHF. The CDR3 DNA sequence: TGTGCCAGCAGTAGGGACAGCAGTCATAGCAATCAGCCCCAGCATTTT.

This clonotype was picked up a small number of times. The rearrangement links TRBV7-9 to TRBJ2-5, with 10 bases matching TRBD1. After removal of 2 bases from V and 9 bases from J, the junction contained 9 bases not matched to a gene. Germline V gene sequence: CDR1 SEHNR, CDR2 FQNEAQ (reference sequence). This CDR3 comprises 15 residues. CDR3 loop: CASSLLRDRGPPQYF. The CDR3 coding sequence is TGTGCCAGCAGCTTATTAAGGGACAGGGGCCCACCCCAGTACTTC.

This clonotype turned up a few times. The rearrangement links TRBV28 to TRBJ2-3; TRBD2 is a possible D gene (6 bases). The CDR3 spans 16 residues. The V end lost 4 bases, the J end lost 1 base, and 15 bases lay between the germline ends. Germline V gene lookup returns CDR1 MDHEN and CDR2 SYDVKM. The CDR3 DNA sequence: TGTGCCAGCAGTTCCGGAGGGGCTAGCGGCACAGATACGCAGTATTTT. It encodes CASSSGGASGTDTQYF.

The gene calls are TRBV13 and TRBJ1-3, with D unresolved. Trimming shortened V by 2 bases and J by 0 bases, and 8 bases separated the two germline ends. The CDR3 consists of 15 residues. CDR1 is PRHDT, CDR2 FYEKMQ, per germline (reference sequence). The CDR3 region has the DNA TGTGCCAGCAGCTTACCCTGGGGCTCTGGAAACACCATATATTTT. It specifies CASSLPWGSGNTIYF. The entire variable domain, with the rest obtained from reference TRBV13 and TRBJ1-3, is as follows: AAGVIQSPRHLIKEKRETATLKCYPIPRHDTVYWYQQGPGQDPQFLISFYEKMQSDKGSIPDRFSAQQFSDYHSELNMSSLELGDSALYFCASSLPWGSGNTIYFGEGSWLTVV.

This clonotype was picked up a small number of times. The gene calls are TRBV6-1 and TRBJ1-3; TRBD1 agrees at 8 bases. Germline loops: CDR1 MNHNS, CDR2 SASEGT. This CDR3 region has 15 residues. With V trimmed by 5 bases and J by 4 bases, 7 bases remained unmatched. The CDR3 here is CASSRGQGAGNTIYF. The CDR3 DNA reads TGTGCCAGCAGTCGCGGACAGGGTGCCGGAAACACCATATATTTT.

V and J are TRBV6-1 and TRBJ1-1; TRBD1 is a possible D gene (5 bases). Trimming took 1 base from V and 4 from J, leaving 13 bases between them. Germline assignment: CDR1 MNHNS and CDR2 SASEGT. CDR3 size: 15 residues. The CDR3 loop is CASSEGAGIITEAFF. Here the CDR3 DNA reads TGTGCCAGCAGTGAAGGGGCAGGGATAATCACTGAAGCTTTCTTT.

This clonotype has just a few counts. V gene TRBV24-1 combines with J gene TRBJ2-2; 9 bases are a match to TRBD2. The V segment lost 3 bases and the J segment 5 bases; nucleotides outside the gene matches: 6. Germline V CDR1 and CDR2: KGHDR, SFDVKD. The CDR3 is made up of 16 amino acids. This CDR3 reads CATSDLAGKTTGELFF. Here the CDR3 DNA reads TGTGCCACCAGTGATCTAGCGGGAAAGACGACCGGGGAGCTGTTTTTT.

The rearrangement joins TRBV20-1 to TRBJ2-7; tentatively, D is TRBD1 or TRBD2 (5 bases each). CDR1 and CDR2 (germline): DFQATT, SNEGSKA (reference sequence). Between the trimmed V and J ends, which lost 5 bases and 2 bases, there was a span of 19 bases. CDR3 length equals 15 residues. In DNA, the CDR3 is TGCAGTGCTGGTGGGGAAGGGGACCGACCCTACGAGCAGTACTTC. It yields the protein CSAGGEGDRPYEQYF.

CDR3 sequence (DNA): TGTGCCAGCAGTTTAGGGACAGGAGCTTTCTTT. Translation: CASSLGTGAFF. J is TRBJ1-1 and V is TRBV12-3 or TRBV12-4, with 7 nucleotides matching TRBD1. The CDR3 covers 11 residues. Trimming took 1 base from V and 10 from J; bases not matched to a gene: 0.

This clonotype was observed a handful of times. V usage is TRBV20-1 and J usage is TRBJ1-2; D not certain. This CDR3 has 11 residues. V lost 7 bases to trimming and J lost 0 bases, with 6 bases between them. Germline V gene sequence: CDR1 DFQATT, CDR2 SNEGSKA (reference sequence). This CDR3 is CSVESNYGYTF. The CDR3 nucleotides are TGCAGTGTGGAGTCTAACTATGGCTACACCTTC.

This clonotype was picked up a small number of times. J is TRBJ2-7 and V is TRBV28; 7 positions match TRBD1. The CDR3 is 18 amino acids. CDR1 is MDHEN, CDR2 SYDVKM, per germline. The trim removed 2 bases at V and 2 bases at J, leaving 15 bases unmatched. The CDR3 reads CASSLNRVPGQQAYEQYF. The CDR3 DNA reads TGTGCCAGCAGTTTAAACCGAGTGCCGGGACAGCAAGCCTACGAGCAGTACTTC.

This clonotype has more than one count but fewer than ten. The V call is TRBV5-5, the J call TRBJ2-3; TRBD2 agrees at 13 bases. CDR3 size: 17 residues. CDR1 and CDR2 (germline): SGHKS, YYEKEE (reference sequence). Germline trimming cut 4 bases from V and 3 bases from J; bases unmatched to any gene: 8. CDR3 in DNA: TGTGCCAGCAGCACCGGACTAGCGGGAGTGATGACAGATACGCAGTATTTT. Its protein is CASSTGLAGVMTDTQYF.

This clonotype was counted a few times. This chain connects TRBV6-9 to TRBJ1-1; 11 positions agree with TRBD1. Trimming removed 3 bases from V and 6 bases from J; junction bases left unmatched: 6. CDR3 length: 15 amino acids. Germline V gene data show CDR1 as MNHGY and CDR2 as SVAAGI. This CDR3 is CASSYVGQGGSEAFF. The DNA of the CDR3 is TGTGCCAGCAGTTACGTGGGACAGGGGGGTTCTGAAGCTTTCTTT.

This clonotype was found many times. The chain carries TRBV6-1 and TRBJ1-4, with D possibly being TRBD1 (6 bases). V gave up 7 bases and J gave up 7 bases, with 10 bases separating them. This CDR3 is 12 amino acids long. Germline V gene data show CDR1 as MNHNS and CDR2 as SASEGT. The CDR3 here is CASTGGFEKLFF. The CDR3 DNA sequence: TGTGCCAGCACCGGGGGCTTTGAAAAACTGTTTTTT.

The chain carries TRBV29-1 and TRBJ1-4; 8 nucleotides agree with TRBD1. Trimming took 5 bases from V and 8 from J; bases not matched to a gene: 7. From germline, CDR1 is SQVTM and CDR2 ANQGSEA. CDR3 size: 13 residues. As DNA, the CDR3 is TGCAGCGTTAAGACTCGGACAGGGGAAAAACTGTTTTTT. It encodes CSVKTRTGEKLFF.

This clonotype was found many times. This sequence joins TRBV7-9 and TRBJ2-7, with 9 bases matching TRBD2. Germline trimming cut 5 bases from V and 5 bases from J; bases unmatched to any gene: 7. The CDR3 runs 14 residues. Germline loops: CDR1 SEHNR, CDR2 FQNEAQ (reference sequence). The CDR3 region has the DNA TGTGCCAGCAGCCATAGCGGGAGCAACGACGAGCAGTACTTC. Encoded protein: CASSHSGSNDEQYF.

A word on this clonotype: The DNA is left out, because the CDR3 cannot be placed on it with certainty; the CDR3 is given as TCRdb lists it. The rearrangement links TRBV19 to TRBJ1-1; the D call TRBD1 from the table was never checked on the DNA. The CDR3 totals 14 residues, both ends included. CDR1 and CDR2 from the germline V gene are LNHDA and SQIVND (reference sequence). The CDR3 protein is CASQVGQGSPNPFF.

The CDR3 sequence: CASMGLAGVGANVLTF. The CDR3 DNA follows: TGTGCCAGTATGGGGCTAGCGGGGGTAGGGGCCAACGTCCTGACTTTC. The J gene is TRBJ2-6, the V gene TRBV19; 10 bases line up with TRBD2. Germline V gene lookup returns CDR1 LNHDA and CDR2 SQIVND (reference sequence). The ends lost 7 bases at V and 4 bases at J; junction bases unmatched: 7. CDR3 length: 16 amino acids.